This T cell receptor beta chain was recorded in a study of CD8+ T cells in alopecia areata. In the study overall: For 6 to 18 months, tofacitinib was taken, and 6 months off drug followed. The investigators scored severity in treated patients by the percentage of affected scalp area.

Regarding this clone: Its specificity is unknown.

Study-level results: Tissue-resident alphabeta T cells belonging to normal skin likewise get sequenced within scalp specimens.

The CDR3 consists of 11 residues. V was shortened by 4 bases and J by 6 bases, with 6 bases between the two germline ends. Germline loops: CDR1 GTSNPN, CDR2 SVGIG (reference sequence). Sequencing relied on a cDNA template that was reverse transcribed from extracted RNA. The method was immunoSEQ multiplex PCR; TCRdb's version includes in-frame clones alone and lacks a portion of them. The sample consists of 150,000 to 200,000 clones, under 80% of them appearing once. Treatment in this sample: oral pan-JAK inhibitor, 5-10 mg twice daily. This sequence originates from a human donor with alopecia areata. J is TRBJ2-2 and V is TRBV30; D gene ambiguous. The specimen was CD4+ T cells sorted from blood, collected around week 49, from a patient treated with tofacitinib. The CDR3 nucleotides read TGTGCCTGGAACCGTGCCGGGGAGCTGTTTTTT. Translating it yields CAWNRAGELFF. The full variable domain, rest sourced from reference TRBV30 and TRBJ2-2, is SQTIHQWPATLVQPVGSPLSLECTVEGTSNPNLYWYRQAAGRGLQLLFYSVGIGQISSEVPQNLSASRPQDRQFILSSKKLLLSDSGFYLCAWNRAGELFFGEGSRLTVL.